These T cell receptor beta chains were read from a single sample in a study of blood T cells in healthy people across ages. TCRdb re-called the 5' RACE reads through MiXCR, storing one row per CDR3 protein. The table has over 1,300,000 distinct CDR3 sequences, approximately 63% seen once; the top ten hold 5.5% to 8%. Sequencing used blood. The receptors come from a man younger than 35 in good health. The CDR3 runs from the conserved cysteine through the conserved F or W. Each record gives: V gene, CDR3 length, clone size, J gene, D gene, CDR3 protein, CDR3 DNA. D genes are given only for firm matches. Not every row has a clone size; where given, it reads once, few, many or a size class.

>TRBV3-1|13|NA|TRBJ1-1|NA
CASSLFINTEAFF
TGTGCCAGCAGTCTTTTCATTAACACTGAAGCTTTCTTT
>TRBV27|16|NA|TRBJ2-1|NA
CASSLGGRPSYNEQFF
TGTGCCAGCAGTTTAGGGGGACGACCTTCCTACAATGAGCAGTTCTTC
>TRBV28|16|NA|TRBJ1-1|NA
CASSHGGQGSNTEAFF
TGTGCCAGCAGCCATGGGGGACAAGGGTCTAACACTGAAGCTTTCTTT
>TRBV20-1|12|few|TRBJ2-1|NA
CSARASPNEQFF
TGCAGTGCTAGAGCCAGCCCCAATGAGCAGTTCTTC
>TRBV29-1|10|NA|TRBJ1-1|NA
CSGMGTEAFF
TGCAGCGGAATGGGGACTGAAGCTTTCTTT
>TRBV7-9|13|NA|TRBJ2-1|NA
CAGRQGGYNEQFF
TGTGCCGGGCGACAGGGAGGATACAATGAGCAGTTCTTC
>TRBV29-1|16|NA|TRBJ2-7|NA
CSVEGEFAGGGYEQYF
TGCAGCGTTGAAGGGGAATTTGCAGGGGGAGGCTACGAGCAGTACTTC
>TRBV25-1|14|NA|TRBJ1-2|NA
CASSESKDIYGYTF
TGTGCCAGCAGTGAATCGAAAGACATCTATGGCTACACCTTC
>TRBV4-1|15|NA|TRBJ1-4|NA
CASSQAPFTGEKLFF
TGCGCCAGCAGCCAGGCCCCCTTCACGGGTGAAAAACTGTTTTTT
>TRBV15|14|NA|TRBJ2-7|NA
CATSRVRGPYEQYF
TGTGCCACCAGCAGAGTCAGGGGCCCCTACGAGCAGTACTTC
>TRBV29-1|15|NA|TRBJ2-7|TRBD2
CSVDLPGLTTYEQYF
TGCAGCGTCGACCTACCGGGACTAACGACCTACGAGCAGTACTTC
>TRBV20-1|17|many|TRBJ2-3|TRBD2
CSARDLERGMKADTQYF
TGCAGTGCTAGAGATCTGGAGCGGGGGATGAAGGCAGATACGCAGTATTTT
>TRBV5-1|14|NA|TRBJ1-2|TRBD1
CASSWGTGDAGYTF
TGCGCCAGCAGCTGGGGGACAGGGGACGCTGGCTACACCTTC
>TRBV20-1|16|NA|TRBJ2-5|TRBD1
CSARDPGQGPLETQYF
TGCAGTGCTAGAGATCCGGGACAGGGGCCTTTGGAGACCCAGTACTTC
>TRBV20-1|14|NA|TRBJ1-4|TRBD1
CSASPRGGREKLFF
TGCAGTGCTAGCCCCAGGGGGGGGAGGGAAAAACTGTTTTTT
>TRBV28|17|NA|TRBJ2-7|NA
CASSLGAGGFKAYEQYF
TGTGCCAGCAGTTTGGGGGCTGGCGGCTTTAAAGCTTACGAGCAGTACTTC
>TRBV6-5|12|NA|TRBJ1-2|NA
CASSGMGGGYTF
TGTGCCAGCAGTGGAATGGGGGGCGGCTACACCTTC
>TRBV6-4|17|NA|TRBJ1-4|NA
CARRDRDSPKAGEKLFF
TGTGCCAGGAGGGACCGAGACAGCCCAAAAGCAGGTGAAAAACTGTTTTTT
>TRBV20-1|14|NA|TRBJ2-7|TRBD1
CSARASQGAYEQYF
TGCAGTGCTAGAGCATCCCAGGGGGCGTACGAGCAGTACTTC
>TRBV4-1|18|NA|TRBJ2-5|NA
CASSQHKNQDPLQETQYF
TGCGCCAGCAGCCAGCACAAGAACCAGGATCCGCTTCAAGAGACCCAGTACTTC
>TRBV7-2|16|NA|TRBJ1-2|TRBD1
CASSLDGTATNYGYTF
TGTGCCAGCAGCTTAGATGGGACAGCTACTAACTATGGCTACACCTTC
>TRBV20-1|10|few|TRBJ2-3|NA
CSAAQDTQYF
TGCAGTGCGGCACAAGATACGCAGTATTTT
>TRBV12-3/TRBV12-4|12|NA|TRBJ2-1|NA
CASSQIGDEQFF
TGTGCCAGCAGTCAGATCGGGGATGAGCAGTTCTTC
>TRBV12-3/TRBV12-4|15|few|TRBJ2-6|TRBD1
CASSNRDRQGNVLTF
TGTGCCAGCAGCAACAGGGACCGACAGGGCAACGTCCTGACTTTC
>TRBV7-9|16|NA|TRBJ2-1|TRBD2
CASGLEGNSGSNEQFF
TGTGCCAGCGGCTTAGAAGGGAATAGCGGGAGCAATGAGCAGTTCTTC
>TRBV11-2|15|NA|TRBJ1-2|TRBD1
CASRGTGKANYGYTF
TGTGCCAGCAGGGGGACAGGGAAGGCGAACTATGGCTACACCTTC
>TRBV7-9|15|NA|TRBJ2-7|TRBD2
CASSLISSGSHEQYF
TGTGCCAGCAGCTTAATTTCCAGCGGGAGCCACGAGCAGTACTTC
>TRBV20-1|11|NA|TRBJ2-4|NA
CSFLAKNIQYF
TGCAGTTTTCTAGCCAAAAACATTCAGTACTTC
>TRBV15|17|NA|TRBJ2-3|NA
CATSRAPRRGLADTQYF
TGTGCCACCAGCAGAGCCCCGCGTAGGGGCTTGGCAGATACGCAGTATTTT
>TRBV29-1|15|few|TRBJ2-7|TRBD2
CSVSLTSGDGYEQYF
TGCAGCGTTTCGTTGACTAGCGGGGATGGCTACGAGCAGTACTTC
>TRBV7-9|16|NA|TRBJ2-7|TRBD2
CASSFAGLAGEGEQYF
TGTGCCAGCAGCTTCGCAGGACTAGCGGGAGAAGGCGAGCAGTACTTC
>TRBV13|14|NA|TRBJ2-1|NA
CASSYLPLKNEQFF
TGTGCCAGCAGCTACCTACCACTCAAAAATGAGCAGTTCTTC
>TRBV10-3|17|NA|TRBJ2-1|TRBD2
CAISGTSGGVAYNEQFF
TGTGCCATCAGCGGGACTAGCGGGGGAGTGGCCTACAATGAGCAGTTCTTC
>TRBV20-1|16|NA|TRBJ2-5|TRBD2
CSARPLAGNFQETQYF
TGCAGTGCTAGGCCCCTAGCGGGGAATTTCCAAGAGACCCAGTACTTC
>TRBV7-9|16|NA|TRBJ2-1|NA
CASSLALTLDEDEQFF
TGTGCCAGCAGCTTAGCGTTAACATTGGACGAGGATGAGCAGTTCTTC
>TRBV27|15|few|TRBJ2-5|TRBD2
CASSSLAGGVGTQYF
TGTGCCAGCAGCTCCCTAGCGGGGGGGGTGGGGACCCAGTACTTC
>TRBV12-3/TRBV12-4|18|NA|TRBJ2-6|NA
CASSSGRVGFSGANVLTF
TGTGCCAGCAGTTCGGGCAGGGTAGGGTTCTCTGGGGCCAACGTCCTGACTTTC